This T cell receptor beta chain was sequenced in a study of beta chain features in type 1 diabetes (dated by TCRdb to the late 2010s). In the study overall: Mean age, gender distribution, total cell number and subset yield were not different between patients and healthy donors. A total of some 100,000,000 sorted cells were examined across all samples, and a strong correlation was observed between cell number per subset and RNA yield. The study compared TCRB repertoires of sorted circulating CD4+ T cell subsets between recently diagnosed type 1 diabetes patients and matched healthy donors. Regulatory and stem cell-like memory subsets were isolated from only 8 patients and about eight healthy donors, whereas naive and central memory subsets came from all 28 donors.

From each donor, a single peripheral blood sample of 95 to 150 mL on average was drawn into heparinised tubes. Using a panel that included CD45RO, CCR7, CD25, CD127, CD95 and CD27, naive, central memory, regulatory and stem cell-like memory CD4+ T cells were sorted on a BD FACSAria II. All sorted populations exceeded 98% purity. Right away, PBMCs were isolated by Lymphoprep density gradient centrifugation and were stained directly, with no culture step. To minimize batch effects, samples were stained and sorted in pairs, one healthy donor with one patient per experiment. Summary of the overall study and its limitations: Type 1 diabetes patients showed a moderate but significant shortening of TCRB CDR3 length in all four CD4+ subsets. Because cDNA rather than genomic DNA was sequenced, highly expressing activated cells could have been over-represented, although no difference in activation and CD3 levels was found between groups. The naive, central memory and regulatory TCRB repertoires appeared to resemble one another more closely among patients than among healthy donors. PCR might favor shorter templates, but patient and control samples were amplified and corrected together, so any skew would affect both groups equally. Because the HLA sub-analyses included only small numbers of individuals, any influence of HLA type on TCRB rearrangement was left unresolved. At VDJ recombination sites, patients with type 1 diabetes made fewer insertions and deleted more nucleotides, a pattern implying thymic rearrangement abnormalities.

CDR1 and CDR2 were assigned from the germline V gene (reference sequence) as SEHNR and FQNEAQ. Trimming costs V 6 bases and J 2 bases, and their ends lie 7 bases apart. The CDR3, from cysteine to phenylalanine, totals 12 residues. CDR3 DNA only is kept here, 36 bases in frame from base 1. Remarks on this clone: No antigen is known for it. No base quality information exists; no much larger clone differs at one position.

All of the isolated RNA was reverse transcribed with the High Capacity cDNA Reverse Transcription Kit, so expressed TCRB transcripts were sequenced. Deep immunoSEQ sequencing was applied to naive, central memory and regulatory T cell samples, giving an average of about 3.7 million total reads per sample. After sorted cells were lysed in RLT buffer, RNA was extracted with DNase-treated RNeasy Micro or Mini kits, with the choice depending on cell number. To prevent cross-contamination, each cell subset was processed individually, whereas patient and healthy donor samples were processed jointly. Using the immunoSEQ multiplex PCR, TCRB sequences were amplified from cDNA into 87-bp fragments spanning the CDR3 region. The amplicons were sequenced using the Illumina HiSeq platform. Regarding the original processing steps: PCR bias was computationally corrected using synthetic template baselines, reads within Hamming distance 2 were collapsed, and singletons that could not be merged were discarded. Reads were aligned against IMGT to assign V, D and J genes, CDR3 length and insertions or deletions at six rearrangement sites. Within each subset, clonotype counts were normalized to the number of sorted cells before true diversity and Gini coefficients were calculated with the tcR R package. The overlap coefficient, calculated on TCRB nucleotide sequences, was used to measure repertoire sharing. Out-of-frame TCRB sequences from naive cells were analyzed to stand in for the pre-selection repertoire. Sourced from immuneACCESS, this table was stored by TCRdb with only in-frame sequences that have V and J called. A share of the clones is absent; for the studies checked, an unresolved V gene accounts for under half, and the remainder has no known explanation. V and J calls and clone size are copied from that table; D and trimming were computed from the DNA. The sample records some 280,000 clones, around 15% of which are singletons. Jointly, the top ten make up 0.015% to 0.02% of the sample.

The sample consisted of naive CD4+ T cells from blood. The cell subset or site tag for this specimen amounts to: true naive CD4+ T cells. Rearrangement joined TRBV7-9 to TRBJ2-5, and the D gene may be TRBD1, 5 bases matching. The clonotype comes from a man aged 25 to 45 with type 1 diabetes. The CDR3 is CASRDRQETQYF. The nucleotide sequence is TGTGCCAGCAGAGACAGACAAGAGACCCAGTACTTC.